The sequence of this T cell receptor (beta chain) was determined in a study of T cell changes during pregnancy in multiple sclerosis. This table comes from immunoSEQ multiplex PCR, and its TCRdb copy is limited to in-frame clones, with some not included. Among about 79,000 clones listed, about 89% were seen once. Germline V gives CDR1 ENHRY, CDR2 SYGVKD. Trimming removed 7 bases from V and 1 base from J, with 13 bases in between. The CDR3 is made up of 14 amino acids. The source of this sequence is a female donor with multiple sclerosis, enrolled in a pregnancy study. This material consisted of CD4+ T cells from peripheral blood mononuclear cells, taken in the second trimester of pregnancy. This chain uses TRBV10-3 with TRBJ1-1, with a weak D call TRBD1 (5 bases). The CDR3 DNA follows: TGTGCCATCACCGAGGACAAAACGAACACTGAAGCTTTCTTT. It yields the protein CAITEDKTNTEAFF.